The rows below give T cell receptor beta chains drawn from one sample of a study of CD8 T cells in ankylosing spondylitis. From the 5' RACE reads, TCRdb called clonotypes with MiXCR, one entry per CDR3 protein. The sample records roughly 26,000 distinct CDR3 sequences, 10% to 15% being singletons. Specimen: blood. These receptors originate from a male donor with ankylosing spondylitis or in good health (not recorded which). Each CDR3 is given with its conserved first and last residue. A D gene is named only where the DNA matches it firmly. Part of the rows lack a size; the others show once, few, many or a class for expanded clones.

D | J | size | V | DNA | CDR3
TRBD2 | TRBJ2-1 | few | TRBV12-3/TRBV12-4 | TGTGCCAGCAGTTTAATGCCTAGCGGGGGGGTTTTAAATGAGCAGTTCTTC | CASSLMPSGGVLNEQFF
NA | TRBJ2-3 | many | TRBV25-1 | TGTGCCAGCAGTGAATACCTTGAGGGAGAGGCGCAGTATTTT | CASSEYLEGEAQYF
TRBD2 | TRBJ2-4 | NA | TRBV29-1 | TGCAGCGTTGGACTAGCGGGGGTTCAGTACTTC | CSVGLAGVQYF
TRBD1 | TRBJ2-7 | NA | TRBV25-1 | TGTGCCAGCAGTAGGACAGGGGTCTACGAGCAGTACTTC | CASSRTGVYEQYF
TRBD2 | TRBJ2-5 | NA | TRBV11-2 | TGTGCCAGCAGCTTAGTGCTAGCGGAAGATACCCAGTACTTC | CASSLVLAEDTQYF
NA | TRBJ2-2 | medium-sized | TRBV12-3/TRBV12-4 | TGTGCCAGCAGTTTACAGGGGGGTCCGGGCGGGGAGCTGTTTTTT | CASSLQGGPGGELFF
NA | TRBJ2-4 | NA | TRBV2 | TGTGCCAGCAGTGTTGACAAAAACATTCAGTACTTC | CASSVDKNIQYF
TRBD1 | TRBJ2-3 | many | TRBV11-3 | TGTGCCAGCAGCCCCGGACAGGGATCAGATACGCAGTATTTT | CASSPGQGSDTQYF
NA | TRBJ2-3 | NA | TRBV18 | TGTGCCAGCTCACCACTACAGGGCTCATTCCACTACACAGATACGCAGTATTTT | CASSPLQGSFHYTDTQYF
TRBD2 | TRBJ2-1 | NA | TRBV6-1 | TGTGCCAGCAGTGAAGATTCTAGCGGCTACAATGAGCAGTTCTTC | CASSEDSSGYNEQFF
TRBD2 | TRBJ2-2 | NA | TRBV12-3/TRBV12-4 | TGTGCCAGCAGTCCTAGAAGCGGGACGAACACCGGGGAGCTGTTTTTT | CASSPRSGTNTGELFF
NA | TRBJ2-1 | NA | TRBV30 | TGTGCCTGGAGTCCAGGACGGGAGCAGTTCTTC | CAWSPGREQFF
TRBD2 | TRBJ2-1 | few | TRBV29-1 | TGCAGCGTGGATGCGGGGGGCAATGAGCAGTTCTTC | CSVDAGGNEQFF
NA | TRBJ2-3 | NA | TRBV2 | TGTGCCAGCAAGTGGGAGTCGGGGCCAGATACGCAGTATTTT | CASKWESGPDTQYF
NA | TRBJ1-1 | few | TRBV10-3 | TGTGCCTCGGCCCCGGGACAAACAAACACTGAAGCTTTCTTT | CASAPGQTNTEAFF
NA | TRBJ2-5 | few | TRBV20-1 | TGCAGTGCTAGAGCTAGCCAAGAGACCCAGTACTTC | CSARASQETQYF
TRBD2 | TRBJ2-3 | many | TRBV10-3 | TGTGCCATCAGAGGGACTAACCCGGCAGATACGCAGTATTTT | CAIRGTNPADTQYF
NA | TRBJ2-1 | few | TRBV20-1 | TGCAGTGCTTCAAAAATCGGCGGGGCTTACAATGAGCAGTTCTTC | CSASKIGGAYNEQFF
NA | TRBJ1-4 | NA | TRBV7-6 | TGTGCCAGCAGCTTAAACCAGGGTGAAAAACTGTTTTTT | CASSLNQGEKLFF
TRBD2 | TRBJ2-1 | NA | TRBV7-9 | TGTGCCAGCAGCTTAGACCCGTTAGCTAGCGGGTATTACAATGAGCAGTTCTTC | CASSLDPLASGYYNEQFF
TRBD1 | TRBJ1-1 | NA | TRBV5-1 | TGCGCCAGCCGACGACAGGGGGAGCGCACTGAAGCTTTCTTT | CASRRQGERTEAFF
NA | TRBJ2-3 | many | TRBV28 | TGTGCCAGCAGTTCCCCCCGGGGGGCTACAGATACGCAGTATTTT | CASSSPRGATDTQYF
TRBD1 | TRBJ2-3 | once | TRBV11-3 | TGTGCCAGCAGCCCAAGACAGGGGGCGACGGATACGCAGTATTTT | CASSPRQGATDTQYF
TRBD2 | TRBJ2-5 | NA | TRBV12-3/TRBV12-4 | TGTGCCAGCAGTTTACGGATTAGCGGGGGCGAGACCCAGTACTTC | CASSLRISGGETQYF
NA | TRBJ2-2 | many | TRBV12-3/TRBV12-4 | TGTGCCAGCAGTTCGGGACGGCTGAACACCGGGGAGCTGTTTTTT | CASSSGRLNTGELFF
NA | TRBJ2-3 | NA | TRBV12-3/TRBV12-4 | TGTGCCAGCAGTCTCAGGACGATAGATACGCAGTATTTT | CASSLRTIDTQYF
TRBD1 | TRBJ1-1 | many | TRBV29-1 | TGCAGCGCCCGCCGGGACAGGGGCACTGAAGCTTTCTTT | CSARRDRGTEAFF
NA | TRBJ2-5 | many | TRBV20-1 | TGCAGTGCTAGGGCAGGGCCGGCCCAGTACTTC | CSARAGPAQYF
NA | TRBJ2-5 | many | TRBV20-1 | TGCAGTGCTAGAGCTACAGGGAATCGGAGAGAGACCCAGTACTTC | CSARATGNRRETQYF
NA | TRBJ2-1 | NA | TRBV29-1 | TGCAGCGTTGAGTTTAGACCGGGTTTGAATGAGCAGTTCTTC | CSVEFRPGLNEQFF
NA | TRBJ2-3 | many | TRBV28 | TGTGCCAGCAGTCCTGTCCTAGGATCAACAGATACGCAGTATTTT | CASSPVLGSTDTQYF
NA | TRBJ2-3 | NA | TRBV20-1 | TGCAGTGCAACTCAGCGGTCAGGGAGTCACACAGATACGCAGTATTTT | CSATQRSGSHTDTQYF
NA | TRBJ2-7 | few | TRBV9 | TGTGCCAGCAGCCTTCGGTTTGAGACCTACGAGCAGTACTTC | CASSLRFETYEQYF
NA | TRBJ2-3 | many | TRBV29-1 | TGCAGCGTTGAGGGAGGGGGCCAAGGAGATACGCAGTATTTT | CSVEGGGQGDTQYF
NA | TRBJ1-2 | NA | TRBV18 | TGTGCCAGCTCACCAACCGGCGGGGGTGGCTATGGCTACACCTTC | CASSPTGGGGYGYTF
NA | TRBJ2-4 | NA | TRBV20-1 | TGCAGTGCCGAGGAGGGACCTCCGTACATTCAGTACTTC | CSAEEGPPYIQYF
NA | TRBJ2-1 | NA | TRBV6-5 | TGTGCCAGCGGACCGACCAGGGGTCCCTACAATGAGCAGTTCTTC | CASGPTRGPYNEQFF
NA | TRBJ2-5 | many | TRBV10-2 | TGCGCCAGCAGTGAGTTTATTTTCGGGAGAGAGACCCAGTACTTC | CASSEFIFGRETQYF
NA | TRBJ2-3 | few | TRBV4-2 | TGTGCCAGCAGCCAAGAGCCAGGTACAGATACGCAGTATTTT | CASSQEPGTDTQYF
NA | TRBJ1-1 | NA | TRBV28 | TGTGCCAGCAGTTCGGAACAGGGTCGGGCCTATGAAGCTTTCTTT | CASSSEQGRAYEAFF
TRBD2 | TRBJ2-5 | NA | TRBV20-1 | TGCAGTGCTAGCGCGGGGACTGGCGGGAGATCAGTACAAGAGACCCAGTACTTC | CSASAGTGGRSVQETQYF
TRBD1 | TRBJ2-2 | many | TRBV5-1 | TGCGCCAGCAGCTTAACAGACAGGGGGCCCTACACCGGGGAGCTGTTTTTT | CASSLTDRGPYTGELFF
NA | TRBJ1-5 | many | TRBV12-3/TRBV12-4 | TGTGCCAGCAGTTTGGTGGGCAATCAGCCCCAGCATTTT | CASSLVGNQPQHF
TRBD1 | TRBJ1-4 | NA | TRBV5-1 | TGCGCCAGCAGCTTTGGACAGGGGGGTGAAAAACTGTTTTTT | CASSFGQGGEKLFF